This T cell receptor beta chain was profiled in a study of T cell responses to AZD1222 COVID-19 vaccine (dated by TCRdb to about 2021). Some background on the complete study: AZD1222 recipients whose second dose came at about 4 weeks and those whose second dose came at about 12 weeks were combined into one group, since spike-specific TCR depth and breadth did not differ between the two schedules. Trial participants were enrolled into age subgroups of 18-55, 56-69 and 70-plus years, which contained approximately 150, 30 and 60 TCR-sequenced participants, respectively. A total of 230 to 250 trial participants underwent TCR sequencing, of whom about 210 received two doses of AZD1222 and about 25 received two doses of the MenACWY control vaccine. The full study reports these points: Most participants were white British and females outnumbered males, and the authors suggested that clonal diversity may have been underestimated. The 56-69-year group was small, and its depth increase did not reach significance, likely because of low power. Conclusions about previously exposed vaccinees were limited because only 5 or 6 AZD1222 recipients were SARS-CoV-2 seropositive at baseline. No day 14 peak-response samples were available, so repertoires were characterized only after the peak T cell response. A significant rise in spike-specific TCR breadth and depth was observed after two AZD1222 doses relative to day 0 and relative to MenACWY recipients. Nearly half of unique spike-specific TCRs reportedly recognized epitopes outside regions mutated in the B.1.351 and B.1.1.7 variants. The whole spike protein was spanned by vaccine-associated CD4 TCRs, and dominant responses were seen in regions 160-218 and 743-854.

To note about this clone: Its recognized antigen is unknown. Per-base qualities were not stored, and no clone one base away is much larger.

Relative to germline, V is 7 bases shorter and J is 4 bases shorter, with 10 bases between their ends. Taken from the germline V gene (reference sequence), the CDR1 and CDR2 loops are MNHEY and SMNVEV. Including the terminal cysteine and phenylalanine, the CDR3 comprises 12 residues. The read is trimmed to its CDR3 DNA, 36 bases read in frame from base 1. Interpreted using the paper, the time point label stands for: baseline before first vaccination. Vaccinee samples were obtained from the UK trials COV001 and COV002, which included a single-blind randomized controlled phase 2/3 trial of AZD1222 (ChAdOx1 nCoV-19) in healthy adults. For TCRbeta chain sequencing, PBMC samples were collected from trial participants at day 0 and at day 28 after the second dose. The CDR3 regions of human TCRbeta chains were analyzed by immunosequencing. Regarding the original processing steps: Repertoire TCRs were checked for matches against a reference library of SARS-CoV-2-specific TCRs that had been generated using the MIRA antigen-specificity platform. Breadth meant the fraction of unique TCRs that were SARS-CoV-2-associated, whereas depth meant the fraction of total T cells that were SARS-CoV-2-associated. Using the MIRA data, every spike-specific TCR was mapped to the spike region that the TCR reacted to and assigned to either a CD4 or a CD8 class. Log10-transformed breadth and depth values were compared by one-way ANOVA with Sidak's multiple comparisons tests. TCRdb took over this immuneACCESS table, retaining in-frame rearrangements with V and J assigned. Such tables are incomplete; in checked studies, under half of the missing clones stem from an unresolved V gene, and the remainder is unexplained. V, J and clone size are taken as reported in that table, and D and trimming were inferred from the DNA itself. The sample table lists 77,000 or so clones, approximately 89% of them with a count of one. In total, the top ten clones hold around 20% of the sample.

Recombination joined TRBV27 with TRBJ1-1, with TRBD1 tentatively as D gene (5 bases match). The material was peripheral blood, obtained on day 0 of AZD1222 vaccination. The clonotype originates from an adult in good health. The nucleotides are TGTGCCAGCATCCGTGGGGGCACTGAAGCTTTCTTT. It encodes CASIRGGTEAFF.